This record concerns one T cell receptor beta chain sequence. Germline V gene sequence: CDR1 SGHRS, CDR2 YFSETQ. The CDR3 contains 11 residues. V was cut by 2 bases and J by 8 bases, with 7 bases left in between. This entry comes from a study of T cell responses to AZD1222 COVID-19 vaccine. Repertoires were generated with immunoSEQ multiplex PCR, while TCRdb's copy carries only in-frame clones and drops some. The sample lists 130,000 to 150,000 clones; roughly 92% were seen once. This chain uses TRBV5-1 with TRBJ1-2; D is unclear. The starting material was peripheral blood, obtained on day 0 of AZD1222 vaccination. The sequence came from an adult in good health. The CDR3 DNA is TGCGCCAGCAGCTTACAAGGAGGCTACACCTTC. This sequence encodes CASSLQGGYTF.